This TCR beta chain appears in the sequencing data of a study of T cell changes during pregnancy in multiple sclerosis. Trimming took off 7 bases at V and 3 bases at J, with 6 bases between the two ends. The CDR3 is made up of 11 amino acids. Germline assignment: CDR1 MNHNS and CDR2 SASEGT. Repertoires were generated with immunoSEQ multiplex PCR, while TCRdb's copy carries only in-frame clones and drops some. This sample has tens of thousands of clones, with 90% found just once. The receptor comes from a female donor with multiple sclerosis, enrolled in a pregnancy study. The sequenced sample was CD8+ T cells from peripheral blood mononuclear cells, obtained in the first trimester of pregnancy. V usage is TRBV6-1 and J usage is TRBJ1-2; no definite D call. The CDR3 coding sequence is TGTGCCAGCACCGGGTACTATGGCTACACCTTC. Translating gives CASTGYYGYTF.